This passage covers 19 T cell receptor beta chains from one sample sequenced in a study of T cell responses to AZD1222 COVID-19 vaccine. This table comes from immunoSEQ multiplex PCR, and its TCRdb copy is limited to in-frame clones, with some not included. Seen here are approximately 140,000 clones, 80% to 95% observed once, and the top ten hold 0.9% to 1.4%. Sequenced material: peripheral blood, taken 28 days after the second AZD1222 dose. The receptors here all came from an adult who received the AZD1222 COVID-19 vaccine.

This rearrangement joins TRBV29-1 to TRBJ1-1; TRBD1 is a possible D gene (6 bases). V dropped 0 bases and J dropped 6 bases, with 20 bases sitting between them. Germline V gene data show CDR1 as SQVTM and CDR2 as ANQGSEA. This CDR3 spans 16 amino acids. This CDR3 reads CSVEELAWGHLSEAFF. The CDR3 bases are TGCAGCGTTGAAGAGCTGGCTTGGGGACATTTGTCTGAAGCTTTCTTT.

This chain links TRBV3-1 (or the pseudogene TRBV3-2) with TRBJ1-2; TRBD1 might be the D (5 bases). The CDR3 runs to 14 residues. Germline-derived CDR1 and CDR2 are LGHDT and YNNKEL (reference sequence). The V and J ends lost 4 bases and 10 bases respectively, with 19 bases between them. As DNA, the CDR3 is TGTGCCAGCAGCCCAAATGGACACCTACCACACTACACCTTC. This encodes CASSPNGHLPHYTF.

This clone was observed a single time. The rearrangement uses TRBV7-2 and TRBJ2-2, with 8 bases matching TRBD2. Germline V gene lookup returns CDR1 SGHTA and CDR2 FQGNSA. V gave up 5 bases and J gave up 6 bases; unmatched junction bases: 5. CDR3 size: 14 residues. CDR3 nucleotide sequence: TGTGCCAGCAGCCCGGGACTAGTGGCCGGGGAGCTGTTTTTT. It translates to CASSPGLVAGELFF.

The chain is built from TRBV18 and TRBJ2-7; maybe TRBD1 (6 bases). The CDR3 consists of 15 residues. Germline CDR1 is KGHSH and CDR2 is LQKENI. Trimming removed 3 bases at V and 1 base at J, with 13 bases between. The CDR3 region has the DNA TGTGCCAGCTCACCGGCTCAGGGGAAGTCCTACGAGCAGTACTTC. Translating it yields CASSPAQGKSYEQYF.

This chain links TRBV30 with TRBJ1-1; D is possibly TRBD1 (5 bases). Germline V gene lookup returns CDR1 GTSNPN and CDR2 SVGIG (reference sequence). The CDR3 runs 14 residues. Between the trimmed V and J ends, which lost 0 bases and 7 bases, there was a span of 15 bases. CDR3 protein: CAWSVRGGVFEAFF. As DNA, the CDR3 is TGTGCCTGGAGTGTGCGGGGAGGGGTTTTTGAAGCTTTCTTT.

This clone appeared a few times. Other nucleotide sequences in the sample specify the same CDR3. The CDR3 loop is CASSLTENYEQYF. CDR3 DNA sequence: TGTGCCAGCAGCTTAACCGAGAACTACGAGCAGTACTTC. The J gene is TRBJ2-7, the V gene TRBV11-3, with D unclear. CDR3 length: 13 amino acids. The V gene lost 2 bases and the J gene lost 3 bases, with 8 bases spanning the gap. Germline values: CDR1 SGHNT, CDR2 YENEEA.

The rearrangement uses TRBV24-1 and TRBJ2-1, with 8 bases matching TRBD1. V shed 4 bases and J 5 bases; nucleotides not matched to a gene: 9. The CDR3 totals 16 residues. Germline V CDR1 and CDR2: KGHDR, SFDVKD. CDR3 in DNA: TGTGCCACCAGTGACCGCCAGGGGGCCGGGGACAATGAGCAGTTCTTC. Protein: CATSDRQGAGDNEQFF.

This clone was recorded only once. The DNA of the CDR3 is TGTGCCAGCAGTTCCCGACACGCGTTCTATGGCTACACCTTC. Its protein is CASSSRHAFYGYTF. The chain is built from TRBV6-5 and TRBJ1-2, with no clear D. CDR3 length equals 14 residues. The V end was cut by 4 bases, the J end by 4 bases, with 13 bases between. The V gene's germline CDR1 is MNHEY and CDR2 SVGAGI.

V and J are TRBV27 and TRBJ2-1, with TRBD2 identical over 8 bases. The CDR3 consists of 15 residues. Losses at the gene ends were 2 bases for V and 7 bases for J; bases not matched to a gene: 7. The germline V gene has CDR1 MNHEY and CDR2 SMNVEV (reference sequence). The CDR3 is CASSLRLGGRNEQFF. In nucleotides, the CDR3 is TGTGCCAGCAGTTTACGTCTGGGCGGGAGGAATGAGCAGTTCTTC.

The chain couples TRBV19 to TRBJ2-7; 9 nucleotides line up with TRBD2. The CDR3 runs to 13 residues. Germline V gives CDR1 LNHDA, CDR2 SQIVND (reference sequence). The junction had 5 bases not matched to a gene; V was cut back by 9 bases and J by 2 bases. CDR3 nucleotide sequence: TGTGCCAGCGCCCTAGCGGGGCCCTACGAGCAGTACTTC. Translation: CASALAGPYEQYF.

The rearrangement links TRBV20-1 to TRBJ1-2, with 8 bases fitting TRBD1. The junction had 10 bases not matched to a gene; V was cut back by 3 bases and J by 7 bases. The CDR3 sequence is 14 residues long. Per the germline V gene, CDR1 is DFQATT and CDR2 is SNEGSKA (reference sequence). The CDR3 here is CSASGQGARIGYTF. The CDR3 bases are TGCAGTGCTAGTGGGCAGGGGGCGCGGATTGGCTACACCTTC.

The V gene is TRBV14, the J gene TRBJ1-6; D is perhaps TRBD1 (5 bases). In germline, CDR1 is SGHDN, CDR2 FVKESK. V gave up 3 bases and J gave up 10 bases, with 16 bases separating them. The CDR3 runs 15 residues. CDR3 amino acids: CASSQGLRASSPLHF. The CDR3 DNA reads as TGTGCCAGCAGCCAGGGCCTCAGGGCAAGCTCACCCCTCCACTTT.

The table lists this clone with a count of one. This sequence joins TRBV7-9 and TRBJ1-1; 8 positions agree with TRBD1. This CDR3 is 11 amino acids long. Germline CDR1 SEHNR, CDR2 FQNEAQ (reference sequence). The J segment lost 11 bases and the V segment lost 5 bases, leaving 4 bases of the junction unmatched. The CDR3 region is CASSRGQGAFF. CDR3 nucleotide sequence: TGTGCCAGCAGCCGCGGACAGGGCGCTTTCTTT. Full variable domain (rest looked up from reference TRBV7-9 and TRBJ1-1): DTGVSQNPRHKITKRGQNVTFRCDPISEHNRLYWYRQTLGQGPEFLTYFQNEAQLEKSRLLSDRFSAERPKGSFSTLEIQRTEQGDSAMYLCASSRGQGAFFGQGTRLTVV.

The genes are TRBV30 and TRBJ1-2, with a possible D match to TRBD1 (5 bases). The CDR3 has 12 amino acids. V shed 3 bases and J shed 4 bases, with 9 bases lying between them. Germline V CDR1 and CDR2: GTSNPN, SVGIG (reference sequence). CDR3 coding DNA: TGTGCCTGGAGCGGGCAGGGCTATGGCTACACCTTC. Translated: CAWSGQGYGYTF.

The chain recombines TRBV11-3 with TRBJ2-5; a weak D match, TRBD2 (5 bases). Germline V gene sequence: CDR1 SGHNT, CDR2 YENEEA. The CDR3 covers 11 residues. Trimming took off 6 bases at V and 5 bases at J, with 7 bases between the two ends. CDR3 DNA: TGTGCCAGCAGACTAGGGGAGACCCAGTACTTC. This codes for CASRLGETQYF.

This sequence joins TRBV5-6 and TRBJ1-2; unclear D gene. Germline CDR1 and CDR2: SGHDT and YYEEEE. The CDR3 contains 14 residues. Trimming took off 2 bases at V and 8 bases at J, with 16 bases between the two ends. Here the CDR3 reads CASSFPTPSVGYTF. CDR3 nucleotide sequence: TGTGCCAGCAGCTTTCCTACGCCGTCGGTGGGCTACACCTTC.

V is TRBV6-5 and J is TRBJ1-5, with a tentative D call TRBD1 (5 bases). Trimming took 0 bases from V and 6 from J, leaving 12 bases between them. From germline, CDR1 is MNHEY and CDR2 SVGAGI. The CDR3 length is 15 residues. CDR3 nucleotide sequence: TGTGCCAGCAGTTACTCGAGGGGCTCCGGTCAGCCCCAGCATTTT. Protein sequence: CASSYSRGSGQPQHF.

The chain carries TRBV13 and TRBJ2-1; 9 bases are shared with TRBD2. V lost 5 bases, J lost 6 bases, and 17 bases stayed unmatched. Germline V CDR1 and CDR2: PRHDT, FYEKMQ (reference sequence). The CDR3 totals 18 residues. The CDR3 region is CASSPRWGSGSPANEQFF. Here the CDR3 DNA reads TGTGCCAGCAGCCCCCGGTGGGGTAGCGGGAGTCCGGCCAATGAGCAGTTCTTC.

The genes are TRBV29-1 and TRBJ2-7, with a possible D match to TRBD2 (7 bases). This CDR3 region has 14 residues. Germline V lookup: CDR1 SQVTM, CDR2 ANQGSEA. V was cut by 6 bases and J by 2 bases, with 17 bases left in between. Written as DNA, the CDR3 is TGCAGCGTCCGAAAAGGGGGGGATACCTACGAGCAGTACTTC. It yields the protein CSVRKGGDTYEQYF.